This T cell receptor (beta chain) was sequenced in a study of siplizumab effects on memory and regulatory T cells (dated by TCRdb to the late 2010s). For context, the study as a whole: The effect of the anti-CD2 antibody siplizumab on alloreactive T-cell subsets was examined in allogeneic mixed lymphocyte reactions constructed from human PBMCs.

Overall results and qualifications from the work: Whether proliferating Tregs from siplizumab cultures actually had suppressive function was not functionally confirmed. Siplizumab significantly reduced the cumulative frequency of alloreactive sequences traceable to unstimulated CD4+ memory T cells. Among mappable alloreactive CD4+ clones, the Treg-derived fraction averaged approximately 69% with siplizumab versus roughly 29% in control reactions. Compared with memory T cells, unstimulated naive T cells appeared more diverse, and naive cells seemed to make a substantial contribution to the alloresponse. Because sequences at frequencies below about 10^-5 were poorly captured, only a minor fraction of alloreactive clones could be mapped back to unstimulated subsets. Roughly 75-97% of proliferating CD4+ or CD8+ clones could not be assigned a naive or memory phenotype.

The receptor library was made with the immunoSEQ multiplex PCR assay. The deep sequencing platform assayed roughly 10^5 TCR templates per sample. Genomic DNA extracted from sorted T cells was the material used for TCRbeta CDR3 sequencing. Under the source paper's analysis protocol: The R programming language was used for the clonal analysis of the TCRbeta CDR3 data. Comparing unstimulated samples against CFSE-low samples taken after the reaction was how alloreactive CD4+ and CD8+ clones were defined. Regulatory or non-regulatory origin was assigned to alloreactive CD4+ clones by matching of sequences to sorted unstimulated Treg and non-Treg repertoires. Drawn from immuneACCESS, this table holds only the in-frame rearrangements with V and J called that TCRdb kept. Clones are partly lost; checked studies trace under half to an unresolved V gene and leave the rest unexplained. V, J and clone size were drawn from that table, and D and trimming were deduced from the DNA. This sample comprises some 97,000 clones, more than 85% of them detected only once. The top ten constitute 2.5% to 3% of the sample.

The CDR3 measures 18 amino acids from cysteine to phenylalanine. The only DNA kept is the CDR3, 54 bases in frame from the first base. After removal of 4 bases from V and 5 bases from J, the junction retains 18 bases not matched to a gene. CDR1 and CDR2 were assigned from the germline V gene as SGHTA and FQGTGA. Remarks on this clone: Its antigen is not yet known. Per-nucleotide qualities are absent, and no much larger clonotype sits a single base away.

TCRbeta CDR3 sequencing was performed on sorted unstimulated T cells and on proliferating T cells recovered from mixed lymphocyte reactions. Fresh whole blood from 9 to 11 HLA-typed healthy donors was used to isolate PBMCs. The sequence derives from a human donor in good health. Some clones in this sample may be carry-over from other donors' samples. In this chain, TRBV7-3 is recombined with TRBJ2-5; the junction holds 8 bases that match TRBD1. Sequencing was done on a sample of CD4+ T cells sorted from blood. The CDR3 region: CASSYGTGGGGRRETQYF. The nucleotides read TGTGCCAGCAGCTACGGGACAGGAGGCGGAGGACGGAGGGAGACCCAGTACTTC.